The rows below give T cell receptor beta chains drawn from one sample of a study of blood T cell repertoires in COVID-19. Clones were sequenced by immunoSEQ multiplex PCR, and TCRdb holds only the in-frame ones, with some missing. This sample has roughly 240,000 clones; roughly 82% occur once, and the top ten carry 5% to 6%. The sequenced material came from peripheral blood. The receptor source for this set is an elderly woman with COVID-19, enrolled during active disease. CDR3s include the opening cysteine and the closing phenylalanine or tryptophan. D genes are given only for firm matches. Size is omitted from some rows. Given values are once, few, many or a class for expanded clones.

V	J	D	size	CDR3	DNA
TRBV6-5	TRBJ2-5	.	.	CATRSGETQYF	TGTGCGACACGCTCGGGGGAGACCCAGTACTTC
TRBV29-1	TRBJ1-1	.	.	CSVEAEGAEAFF	TGCAGCGTTGAAGCTGAGGGCGCTGAAGCTTTCTTT
TRBV6-6	TRBJ1-1	.	few	CASSSTGRGNTEAFF	TGTGCCAGCAGCTCGACCGGGAGGGGGAACACTGAAGCTTTCTTT
TRBV30	TRBJ1-4	.	.	CAWSAYRGREKLFF	TGTGCCTGGAGTGCATACCGGGGGAGGGAAAAACTGTTTTTT
TRBV27	TRBJ1-6	.	.	CASSWGRNSPLHF	TGTGCCAGCAGTTGGGGCAGGAATTCACCCCTCCACTTT
TRBV5-1	TRBJ2-5	TRBD2	once	CASSIGLADQETQYF	TGCGCCAGCAGCATTGGACTAGCGGACCAAGAGACCCAGTACTTC
TRBV29-1	TRBJ1-1	.	.	CSVASGGQAFF	TGCAGCGTGGCCTCGGGGGGCCAAGCTTTCTTT
TRBV11-2	TRBJ2-5	.	.	CASSFVLQETQYF	TGTGCCAGCAGCTTTGTACTTCAAGAGACCCAGTACTTC
TRBV5-1	TRBJ1-1	.	.	CASSLDTGKAEAFF	TGCGCCAGCAGCTTGGATACAGGGAAGGCTGAAGCTTTCTTT
TRBV6-5	TRBJ1-2	.	.	CASSNRGYGYTF	TGTGCCAGCAGTAACCGGGGCTATGGCTACACCTTC
TRBV11-2	TRBJ2-3	TRBD2	.	CASSFGGEFTDTQYF	TGTGCCAGCAGCTTCGGGGGGGAATTCACAGATACGCAGTATTTT
TRBV24-1	TRBJ1-1	TRBD1	.	CATSETGGHTEAFF	TGTGCCACCAGTGAAACAGGGGGTCACACTGAAGCTTTCTTT
TRBV6-5	TRBJ1-1	.	once	CASSWTALNTEAFF	TGTGCCAGCTCTTGGACAGCCTTGAACACTGAAGCTTTCTTT
TRBV7-9	TRBJ1-5	.	.	CASSLDSSNQPQHF	TGTGCCAGCAGCTTAGACAGTAGCAATCAGCCCCAGCATTTT
TRBV18	TRBJ1-4	TRBD1	.	CASSRGADRGEKLFF	TGTGCCAGCTCACGAGGAGCAGACAGGGGTGAAAAGCTGTTTTTT
TRBV4-2	TRBJ2-2	TRBD2	.	CASSQDTSGGANTGELFF	TGTGCCAGCAGCCAAGATACCAGCGGGGGAGCGAACACCGGGGAGCTGTTTTTT
TRBV5-4	TRBJ2-3	TRBD2	.	CASSLDSGRKTDTQYF	TGTGCCAGCAGCCTAGACTCCGGGAGGAAGACAGATACGCAGTATTTT
TRBV21-1	TRBJ1-1	.	.	CASSKRGPGNTEAFF	TGTGCCAGCAGCAAAAGGGGGCCGGGGAACACTGAAGCTTTCTTT
TRBV12-3/TRBV12-4	TRBJ1-2	.	.	CASSRSDSYGYTF	TGTGCCAGCAGCCGAAGCGACAGCTATGGCTACACCTTC
TRBV7-9	TRBJ2-3	TRBD1	.	CASSPRRTGRDTQYF	TGTGCCAGCAGCCCAAGGAGGACAGGGAGAGATACGCAGTATTTT
TRBV30	TRBJ2-5	TRBD2	.	CAWSVGGGLRETQYF	TGTGCCTGGAGTGTAGGCGGGGGGTTGAGAGAGACCCAGTACTTC
TRBV3-1/TRBV3-2	TRBJ2-2	.	.	CASSQSSGELFF	TGTGCCAGCAGCCAGTCCAGCGGGGAGCTGTTTTTT
TRBV4-1	TRBJ1-5	TRBD1	few	CASSQATGGVSNQPQHF	TGCGCCAGCAGCCAGGCAACAGGGGGCGTTAGCAATCAGCCCCAGCATTTT
TRBV7-4	TRBJ1-4	TRBD1	.	CASSPGQGREKLFF	TGTGCCAGCAGCCCTGGACAGGGAAGAGAAAAACTGTTTTTT
TRBV28	TRBJ1-5	.	.	CASSYLQIVSNQPQHF	TGTGCCAGCAGTTACCTCCAGATTGTAAGCAATCAGCCCCAGCATTTT
TRBV6-6	TRBJ1-1	TRBD1	.	CASRTGGMNTEAFF	TGTGCCAGCCGGACAGGGGGCATGAACACTGAAGCTTTCTTT
TRBV19	TRBJ2-1	TRBD2	.	CASSNPWTSGYNEQFF	TGTGCCAGTAGTAATCCCTGGACTAGCGGCTACAATGAGCAGTTCTTC
TRBV27	TRBJ2-7	TRBD2	.	CASSHDPAGRTYEQYF	TGTGCCAGCAGTCACGATCCAGCGGGACGGACCTACGAGCAGTACTTC
TRBV18	TRBJ1-1	.	.	CASSQGAEAFF	TGTGCCAGCTCGCAGGGCGCTGAAGCTTTCTTT
TRBV30	TRBJ1-2	.	.	CAWTKEVLNGYTF	TGTGCCTGGACCAAGGAGGTTCTCAATGGCTACACCTTC
TRBV3-1/TRBV3-2	TRBJ1-6	.	.	CASRGVPENSPLHF	TGTGCCAGCAGAGGGGTCCCGGAAAATTCACCCCTCCACTTT
TRBV6-5	TRBJ1-2	TRBD1	few	CASRPGTAYGYTF	TGTGCCAGCCGCCCCGGGACAGCTTATGGCTACACCTTC
TRBV29-1	TRBJ2-5	TRBD2	.	CSADRGGETQYF	TGCAGCGCAGATCGGGGGGGCGAGACCCAGTACTTC
TRBV19	TRBJ1-5	.	.	CASRDTVGSNQPQHF	TGTGCCAGTAGGGACACCGTGGGTAGCAATCAGCCCCAGCATTTT
TRBV25-1	TRBJ1-6	.	.	CASSERTGLASPLHF	TGTGCCAGCAGTGAAAGAACAGGGCTGGCTTCACCCCTCCACTTT
TRBV6-2/TRBV6-3	TRBJ2-4	.	.	CASSYSREKNIQYF	TGTGCCAGCAGTTACTCGAGGGAGAAAAACATTCAGTACTTC
TRBV27	TRBJ1-1	.	.	CASSLGQATEAFF	TGTGCCAGCAGTTTGGGGCAGGCCACTGAAGCTTTCTTT
TRBV10-3	TRBJ2-7	.	.	CAIKIESEQYF	TGTGCCATCAAAATTGAGTCGGAGCAGTACTTC
TRBV10-3	TRBJ1-1	TRBD1	.	CAISGQGENTEAFF	TGTGCCATCAGTGGACAGGGAGAGAACACTGAAGCTTTCTTT
TRBV6-5	TRBJ1-1	TRBD1	.	CASRQGGVENTEAFF	TGTGCCAGCAGACAGGGGGGGGTCGAGAACACTGAAGCTTTCTTT
TRBV19	TRBJ1-5	.	.	CASSRGINQPQHF	TGTGCCAGTTCCAGGGGAATCAATCAGCCCCAGCATTTT
TRBV28	TRBJ1-1	.	.	CASSLPQGNTEAFF	TGTGCCAGCAGTTTACCCCAGGGGAACACTGAAGCTTTCTTT
TRBV3-1/TRBV3-2	TRBJ2-6	.	.	CASSQDRGGSGANVLTF	TGTGCCAGCAGCCAAGATCGAGGAGGCTCTGGGGCCAACGTCCTGACTTTC
TRBV29-1	TRBJ1-1	.	few	CSAGFPAGEAFF	TGCAGCGCTGGGTTTCCGGCCGGGGAGGCTTTCTTT
TRBV7-9	TRBJ1-3	.	.	CASSPPLTGMDTIYF	TGTGCCAGCAGCCCCCCCCTTACAGGAATGGACACCATATATTTT
TRBV27	TRBJ1-2	.	few	CASSQITGSNGYGYTF	TGTGCCAGCAGCCAGATTACAGGGAGCAATGGCTATGGCTACACCTTC
TRBV28	TRBJ1-3	.	few	CASSLYSGNTIYF	TGTGCCAGCAGTCTCTACTCTGGAAACACCATATATTTT